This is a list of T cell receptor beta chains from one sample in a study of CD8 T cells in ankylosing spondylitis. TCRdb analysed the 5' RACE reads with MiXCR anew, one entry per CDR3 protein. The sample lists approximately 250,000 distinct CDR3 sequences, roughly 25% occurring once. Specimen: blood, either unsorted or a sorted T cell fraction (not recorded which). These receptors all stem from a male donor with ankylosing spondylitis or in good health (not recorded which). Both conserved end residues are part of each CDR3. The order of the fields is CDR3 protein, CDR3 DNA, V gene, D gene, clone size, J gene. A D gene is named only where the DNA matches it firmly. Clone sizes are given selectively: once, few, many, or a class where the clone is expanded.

CSARDPWSRFRANYGYTF TGCAGTGCTAGAGATCCCTGGAGTAGGTTCCGAGCTAACTATGGCTACACCTTC TRBV20-1 - many TRBJ1-2
CASSSRPRNEQFF TGTGCCAGCAGCTCCCGACCCCGCAATGAGCAGTTCTTC TRBV7-6 - - TRBJ2-1
CASSITTGTTGNTIYF TGTGCCAGCAGTATAACGACAGGGACTACTGGAAACACCATATATTTT TRBV6-1 TRBD1 - TRBJ1-3
CASRLDYHEQYF TGTGCCAGCAGGCTAGACTATCACGAGCAGTACTTC TRBV12-3/TRBV12-4 - - TRBJ2-7
CSAAGTSGVDTQYF TGCAGTGCAGCCGGGACTAGCGGTGTAGATACGCAGTATTTT TRBV20-1 TRBD2 - TRBJ2-3
CSARRGVGQPQHF TGCAGTGCTAGGAGAGGGGTTGGTCAGCCCCAGCATTTT TRBV20-1 - few TRBJ1-5
CASSYIQPINGAGELFF TGTGCCAGCAGTTACATCCAGCCCATCAATGGGGCCGGGGAGCTGTTTTTT TRBV6-5 - few TRBJ2-2
CVSSLRSAGGRSYEQYF TGTGTCAGCAGTTTGAGGTCGGCAGGGGGACGGTCCTACGAGCAGTACTTC TRBV12-3/TRBV12-4 TRBD1 few TRBJ2-7
CASSYSGLAENTGELFF TGTGCCAGCAGTTACTCCGGACTAGCCGAGAACACCGGGGAGCTGTTTTTT TRBV6-5 TRBD2 - TRBJ2-2
CASSPDKANEQFF TGTGCCAGCAGTCCGGACAAAGCCAATGAGCAGTTCTTC TRBV12-3/TRBV12-4 - - TRBJ2-1
CQGVVTSEQYF TGCCAGGGGGTGGTGACGAGCGAGCAGTACTTC TRBV20-1 TRBD1 many TRBJ2-7
CASSPTTGTNTEAFF TGTGCCAGCAGTCCCACGACAGGGACGAACACTGAAGCTTTCTTT TRBV6-1 TRBD1 many TRBJ1-1
CASSQSLVDTQYF TGTGCCAGCAGTCAGAGCCTAGTGGATACGCAGTATTTT TRBV7-9 - - TRBJ2-3
CSVVVSGATDTQYF TGCAGCGTTGTGGTTTCTGGCGCCACAGATACGCAGTATTTT TRBV29-1 - - TRBJ2-3
CSAIRDTNSPLHF TGCAGTGCTATCCGGGACACAAATTCACCCCTCCACTTT TRBV20-1 - many TRBJ1-6
CATSPQVGGNEQFF TGTGCCACCAGCCCTCAGGTAGGGGGCAATGAGCAGTTCTTC TRBV15 - - TRBJ2-1
CASSITGTNQPQHF TGTGCCAGTAGTATCACGGGTACTAATCAGCCCCAGCATTTT TRBV19 - - TRBJ1-5
CASGTEIGGNEQFF TGTGCCAGCGGGACGGAGATCGGAGGGAATGAGCAGTTCTTC TRBV6-1 - many TRBJ2-1
CASSPGQKDPYQETQYF TGTGCCAGCAGCCCGGGACAGAAAGATCCTTACCAAGAGACCCAGTACTTC TRBV7-9 TRBD1 many TRBJ2-5
CATSEGIDRGWRF TGTGCCACCAGCGAAGGAATTGACAGGGGGTGGAGGTTC TRBV15 TRBD1 few TRBJ2-7
CASSSDPNYGYTF TGTGCCAGCAGCAGCGACCCTAACTATGGCTACACCTTC TRBV6-6 - many TRBJ1-2
CSVESGFEQFF TGCAGCGTTGAGTCGGGGTTTGAGCAGTTCTTC TRBV29-1 - few TRBJ2-1
CSARSPRDRYYEQYF TGCAGTGCTAGATCCCCCCGGGACAGGTACTACGAGCAGTACTTC TRBV20-1 TRBD1 few TRBJ2-7
CASSLFPPGNEERTDTQYF TGTGCCAGCAGTTTGTTTCCCCCGGGGAATGAGGAAAGGACAGATACGCAGTATTTT TRBV28 - many TRBJ2-3
CASSSRTGYNEQFF TGTGCCAGCAGCTCCCGGACAGGGTACAATGAGCAGTTCTTC TRBV7-2 TRBD1 many TRBJ2-1
CASSSSGSSYNEQFF TGTGCCAGCAGCTCTAGCGGGAGCTCCTACAATGAGCAGTTCTTC TRBV6-4 TRBD2 few TRBJ2-1
CSARPGTGGQETQYF TGCAGTGCTAGGCCCGGGACAGGAGGTCAAGAGACCCAGTACTTC TRBV20-1 TRBD1 many TRBJ2-5
CASSEEGSIPQETQYF TGTGCCAGCAGTGAAGAGGGGTCGATACCTCAAGAGACCCAGTACTTC TRBV2 - few TRBJ2-5
CASSQGGTLYEQYF TGTGCCAGCAGCCAAGGCGGGACCCTGTACGAGCAGTACTTC TRBV3-1 - - TRBJ2-7
CATSRVRGGNTGELFF TGTGCCACCAGCAGAGTTAGGGGGGGGAACACCGGGGAGCTGTTTTTT TRBV15 - many TRBJ2-2
CASSPRAGAGYTF TGTGCCAGCAGTCCCCGAGCCGGGGCCGGCTACACCTTC TRBV12-3/TRBV12-4 - few TRBJ1-2
CASSSRGGMNTEAFF TGTGCCAGCAGTTCCAGGGGCGGTATGAACACTGAAGCTTTCTTT TRBV12-3/TRBV12-4 - many TRBJ1-1
CASSVRQGRDEQYF TGTGCCAGCAGCGTTAGACAGGGTAGGGACGAGCAGTACTTC TRBV7-8 TRBD1 - TRBJ2-7
CSVKQLMNTEAFF TGCAGCGTTAAGCAACTAATGAACACTGAAGCTTTCTTT TRBV29-1 - many TRBJ1-1
CASRGLAGGSTDTQYF TGTGCCAGCAGGGGACTAGCGGGGGGCAGCACAGATACGCAGTATTTT TRBV12-3/TRBV12-4 TRBD2 few TRBJ2-3
CATSDFSRGGRDEQFF TGTGCCACCAGTGATTTTTCGCGGGGGGGCCGCGATGAGCAGTTCTTC TRBV24-1 TRBD2 - TRBJ2-1
CSVERQGGNTGELFF TGCAGCGTTGAAAGACAGGGGGGTAACACCGGGGAGCTGTTTTTT TRBV29-1 TRBD1 - TRBJ2-2
CATSRGGLAGGPGELFF TGTGCCACCAGCAGAGGCGGACTAGCGGGGGGCCCCGGGGAGCTGTTTTTT TRBV15 TRBD2 many TRBJ2-2
CSARFEEQNIQYF TGCAGTGCTAGATTTGAGGAGCAAAACATTCAGTACTTC TRBV20-1 - many TRBJ2-4
CSVDLTGGEGYTF TGCAGCGTTGACTTGACCGGGGGCGAGGGCTACACCTTC TRBV29-1 - many TRBJ1-2
CSASGLAATDTQYF TGCAGTGCTAGCGGACTAGCGGCCACAGATACGCAGTATTTT TRBV20-1 TRBD2 - TRBJ2-3
CSAEGLDSYNEQFF TGCAGTGCCGAGGGCCTTGACTCCTACAATGAGCAGTTCTTC TRBV20-1 - - TRBJ2-1
CATSRTGGRRGRTDTQYF TGTGCCACCAGCAGAACAGGGGGGCGGCGGGGGCGCACAGATACGCAGTATTTT TRBV15 - few TRBJ2-3
CSASGSGGNTDTQYF TGCAGTGCTAGTGGTAGCGGGGGTAACACAGATACGCAGTATTTT TRBV20-1 TRBD2 few TRBJ2-3
CSASTDSYEQYF TGCAGTGCGTCGACCGATTCCTACGAGCAGTACTTC TRBV20-1 - few TRBJ2-7
CASSLGYEQFF TGTGCCAGCAGTTTGGGGTATGAGCAGTTCTTC TRBV12-3/TRBV12-4 - - TRBJ2-1
CASSSRTGTSISYEQYF TGTGCCAGCAGCTCTCGAACCGGGACTAGCATCTCCTACGAGCAGTACTTC TRBV5-6 TRBD2 many TRBJ2-7
CSARDGTGITGELFF TGCAGTGCTAGAGATGGGACAGGGATCACCGGGGAGCTGTTTTTT TRBV20-1 TRBD1 - TRBJ2-2
CASGEAPAGNTIYF TGTGCCTCAGGGGAGGCCCCAGCTGGAAACACCATATATTTT TRBV10-3 - many TRBJ1-3
CSPEKQGAEAFF TGCAGCCCGGAGAAACAGGGGGCTGAAGCTTTCTTT TRBV29-1 TRBD1 many TRBJ1-1
CATSKQGQAQETQYF TGTGCCACCTCCAAGCAGGGCCAAGCACAAGAGACCCAGTACTTC TRBV10-3 - - TRBJ2-5
CSVAITTGGDETQYF TGCAGCGTCGCAATCACGACAGGGGGCGACGAGACCCAGTACTTC TRBV29-1 TRBD1 - TRBJ2-5